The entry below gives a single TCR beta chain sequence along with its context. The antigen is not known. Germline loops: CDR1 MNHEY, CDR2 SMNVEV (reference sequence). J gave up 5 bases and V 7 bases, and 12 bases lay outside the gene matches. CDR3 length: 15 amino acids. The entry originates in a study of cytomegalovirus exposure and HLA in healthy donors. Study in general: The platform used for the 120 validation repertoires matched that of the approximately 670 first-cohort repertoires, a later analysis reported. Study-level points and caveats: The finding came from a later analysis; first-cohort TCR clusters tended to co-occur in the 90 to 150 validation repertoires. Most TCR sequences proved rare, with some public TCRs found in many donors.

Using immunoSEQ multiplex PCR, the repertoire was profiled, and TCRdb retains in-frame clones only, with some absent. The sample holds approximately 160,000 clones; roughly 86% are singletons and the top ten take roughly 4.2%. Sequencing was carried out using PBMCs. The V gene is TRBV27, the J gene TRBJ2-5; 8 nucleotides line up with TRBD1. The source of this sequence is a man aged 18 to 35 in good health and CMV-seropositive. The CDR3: CASNQDRGYKETQYF. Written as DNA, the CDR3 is TGTGCCAGCAACCAAGACAGGGGCTACAAGGAGACCCAGTACTTC.